These 26 T cell receptor beta chains share one sample of origin, sequenced in a study of vaccination and CD4 T cells after COVID-19. TCRdb fed the PCR reads into MiXCR, producing one record per CDR3 protein. The sample includes 12,000 to 15,000 distinct CDR3 sequences, 69% of them seen just once. This specimen was CD4+ T cells from blood, taken after SARS-CoV-2 vaccination. Every receptor here comes from a human donor who had recovered from COVID-19.

The rearrangement links TRBV20-1 to TRBJ2-7; tentative D call: TRBD2 (6 bases). V lost 5 bases and J 0 bases, leaving 26 bases between the germline ends. The germline V gene encodes CDR1 DFQATT and CDR2 SNEGSKA (reference sequence). The CDR3 contains 18 residues. This chain's CDR3 is CSAPHPPSGTQSSYEQYF. CDR3 in DNA: TGCAGTGCTCCACATCCCCCGTCCGGGACTCAGAGCTCCTACGAGCAGTACTTC.

This chain uses TRBV18 with TRBJ2-1, with 9 bases that match TRBD2. Trimming cost V 1 base and J 7 bases; bases outside gene matches: 5. There are 15 residues in the CDR3. Per the germline V gene, CDR1 is KGHSH and CDR2 is LQKENI. CDR3 protein: CASSPRNSGSNEQFF. Here the CDR3 DNA reads TGTGCCAGCTCACCACGGAATAGCGGGAGTAATGAGCAGTTCTTC.

The chain employs TRBV20-1 and TRBJ1-4; possible D gene TRBD1, 6 bases. The CDR3 has 18 residues. Trimming shortened V by 3 bases and J by 5 bases, and 25 bases separated the two germline ends. CDR1 and CDR2 (germline): DFQATT, SNEGSKA (reference sequence). The CDR3: CSASPIGQPGSLNEKLFF. CDR3 nucleotide sequence: TGCAGTGCTAGCCCAATTGGACAGCCGGGTTCGCTGAATGAAAAACTGTTTTTT.

The chain joins TRBV4-1 to TRBJ1-1; D not certain. V was trimmed by 6 bases and J by 0 bases, leaving 11 bases between them. The CDR3 is 14 residues long. Germline V CDR1 and CDR2: MGHRA, YSYEKL. The CDR3 nucleotides read TGCGCCAGCAGTAATTCAATCTTGAACACTGAAGCTTTCTTT. It is translated as CASSNSILNTEAFF.

The genes are TRBV2 and TRBJ2-1; maybe TRBD2 (6 bases). From germline, CDR1 is SNHLY and CDR2 FYNNEI. The CDR3 loop spans 14 amino acids. Trimming took off 6 bases at V and 6 bases at J, with 15 bases between the two ends. For the CDR3, the DNA is TGTGCCAGCAGGACGGGGGTCCGGCTCAATGAGCAGTTCTTC. Translation: CASRTGVRLNEQFF.

The chain is built from TRBV7-2 and TRBJ2-5, with TRBD2 as a possible D gene (5 bases). V was clipped by 1 base and J by 1 base, with 10 bases between them. This CDR3 is built from 15 residues. Germline V gene data show CDR1 as SGHTA and CDR2 as FQGNSA. The CDR3 nucleotides read TGTGCCAGCAGCTTAGGAGGGATCACCCAAGAGACCCAGTACTTC. Translated, it gives CASSLGGITQETQYF.

The genes are TRBV6-5 and TRBJ2-3, with TRBD2 as a possible D gene (5 bases). CDR3 size: 12 residues. Looked up from germline, CDR1 is MNHEY and CDR2 is SVGAGI. V dropped 4 bases and J dropped 7 bases, with 9 bases sitting between them. The DNA for the CDR3 is TGTGCCAGCAGTTTAGACTACTATACGCAGTATTTT. It is translated as CASSLDYYTQYF.

This clonotype has a handful of counts. The chain is built from TRBV2 and TRBJ1-5, with 9 bases aligning to TRBD1. Germline V CDR1 and CDR2: SNHLY, FYNNEI. The CDR3 contains 15 residues. J was trimmed by 2 bases and V by 6 bases; bases with no gene match: 5. The CDR3, as DNA: TGTGCCAGCAGAAGACAGGGGGAGGGCAATCAGCCCCAGCATTTT. Its translation is CASRRQGEGNQPQHF.

The CDR3 protein is CASRYPGQGFQPQHF. Written as DNA, the CDR3 is TGTGCCAGCAGGTACCCGGGACAGGGCTTTCAGCCCCAGCATTTT. The chain employs TRBV28 and TRBJ1-5; 9 bases are a match to TRBD1. J was trimmed by 6 bases and V by 6 bases; bases with no gene match: 9. The V gene's germline CDR1 is MDHEN and CDR2 SYDVKM. The CDR3 length is 15 residues.

This sequence joins TRBV7-9 and TRBJ1-2, with TRBD1 matching over 7 bases. The CDR3 runs to 14 residues. The trim removed 2 bases at V and 7 bases at J, leaving 7 bases unmatched. Germline values: CDR1 SEHNR, CDR2 FQNEAQ (reference sequence). This chain's CDR3 is CASSLPTGRGGYTF. CDR3 in DNA: TGTGCCAGCAGCTTACCGACAGGGAGGGGTGGCTACACCTTC.

V and J are TRBV20-1 and TRBJ2-3; TRBD2 aligns across 9 bases. Germline assignment: CDR1 DFQATT and CDR2 SNEGSKA (reference sequence). The trim removed 6 bases at V and 4 bases at J, leaving 14 bases unmatched. The CDR3 covers 16 residues. This CDR3 is CSALESGSGSSDTQYF. The CDR3 DNA reads as TGCAGTGCCCTTGAGTCAGGTAGCGGGAGCTCAGATACGCAGTATTTT.

The chain joins TRBV27 to TRBJ1-6; possibly TRBD1 for D (6 bases). The germline V gene has CDR1 MNHEY and CDR2 SMNVEV (reference sequence). Trimming removed 3 bases at V and 5 bases at J, with 8 bases between. CDR3 length: 14 residues. The CDR3 here is CASSFGQHNSPLHF. The DNA for the CDR3 is TGTGCCAGCAGTTTTGGACAGCATAATTCACCCCTCCACTTT.

The gene calls are TRBV6-2 or TRBV6-3 and TRBJ1-2; D not resolved. The CDR3 is 14 amino acids. CDR1 is MNHEY, CDR2 SVGEGT, per germline. Trimming pared 0 bases from V and 2 bases from J, leaving 7 bases between. The CDR3 region has the DNA TGTGCCAGCAGTTACTCGGGCAGGAACTATGGCTACACCTTC. Its protein product is CASSYSGRNYGYTF.

The rearrangement joins TRBV7-2 to TRBJ2-5; TRBD2 aligns across 9 bases. J was trimmed by 2 bases and V by 5 bases; bases with no gene match: 3. The CDR3 is 14 amino acids. Germline CDR1 is SGHTA and CDR2 is FQGNSA. CDR3 nucleotide sequence: TGTGCCAGCAGCATTAGCGGGGGACAAGAGACCCAGTACTTC. Its translation: CASSISGGQETQYF.

This sequence joins TRBV2 and TRBJ1-1, with D possibly matching TRBD1 (5 bases). The CDR3 loop spans 15 amino acids. The V gene's germline CDR1 is SNHLY and CDR2 FYNNEI. V was shortened by 5 bases and J by 3 bases, with 16 bases between the two germline ends. CDR3 bases: TGTGCCAGCAGTTTCTCAAAACGAGGGGACACTGAAGCTTTCTTT. Translation gives CASSFSKRGDTEAFF.

The CDR3 DNA reads TGCAGTGCTAGAGATCCGGTTAGGCGGGGGCCGGTCCAGTACTTC. It yields the protein CSARDPVRRGPVQYF. The chain uses TRBV20-1 and TRBJ2-5; D possibly corresponds to TRBD2 (7 bases). Trimming shortened V by 0 bases and J by 10 bases, and 21 bases separated the two germline ends. CDR3 length equals 15 residues. Germline lookup yields CDR1 DFQATT and CDR2 SNEGSKA (reference sequence).

The chain uses TRBV6-9 and TRBJ2-7; D is perhaps TRBD1 (6 bases). This CDR3 spans 13 amino acids. Looked up from germline, CDR1 is MNHGY and CDR2 is SVAAGI. Trimming cost V 5 bases and J 1 base, with 9 bases left between them. The CDR3 bases are TGTGCCAGCAGTCCCGGACAGTCCTACGAGCAGTACTTC. Residues: CASSPGQSYEQYF.

This clonotype was counted between two and nine times. This rearrangement joins TRBV20-1 to TRBJ2-3; D unresolved. The germline V gene encodes CDR1 DFQATT and CDR2 SNEGSKA (reference sequence). V gave up 5 bases and J gave up 1 base, with 19 bases separating them. The CDR3 consists of 16 residues. The CDR3 DNA sequence: TGCAGTGCTCTATCTGGCGCGGCAGGTCGCACAGATACGCAGTATTTT. As protein: CSALSGAAGRTDTQYF.

The chain couples TRBV28 to TRBJ2-2; no reliable D call. V dropped 5 bases and J dropped 2 bases, with 3 bases sitting between them. The CDR3 spans 12 residues. The germline CDR1 and CDR2 sequences are MDHEN and SYDVKM. Written as DNA, the CDR3 is TGTGCCAGCAGTCTAAACACCGGGGAGCTGTTTTTT. It encodes CASSLNTGELFF.

This rearrangement joins TRBV6-1 to TRBJ2-7; D is uncertain. Per the germline V gene, CDR1 is MNHNS and CDR2 is SASEGT. The CDR3 loop spans 13 amino acids. V lost 1 base to trimming and J lost 3 bases, with 7 bases between them. The CDR3 DNA reads as TGTGCCAGCAGTGAAGAAGTTATCTACGAGCAGTACTTC. Translating gives CASSEEVIYEQYF.

This clonotype was picked up a small number of times. The chain recombines TRBV25-1 with TRBJ1-2; the D is unclear. V was shortened by 3 bases and J by 2 bases, with 4 bases between the two germline ends. The CDR3 totals 12 residues. CDR1 is MGHDK and CDR2 is SYGVNS in the germline V gene. CDR3 in DNA: TGTGCCAGCAGTGACATAAACTATGGCTACACCTTC. It translates to CASSDINYGYTF.

The chain has TRBV28 and TRBJ2-7; 7 bases line up with TRBD1. Germline-derived CDR1 and CDR2 are MDHEN and SYDVKM. The ends lost 3 bases at V and 5 bases at J; junction bases unmatched: 22. The CDR3 covers 19 residues. Here the CDR3 reads CASSFRKRTGPLSYHEQYF. In nucleotides, the CDR3 is TGTGCCAGCAGTTTCCGCAAACGGACAGGACCCCTTAGCTACCACGAGCAGTACTTC. The complete variable domain, with remaining parts taken from reference TRBV28 and TRBJ2-7, reads DVKVTQSSRYLVKRTGEKVFLECVQDMDHENMFWYRQDPGLGLRLIYFSYDVKMKEKGDIPEGYSVSREKKERFSLILESASTNQTSMYLCASSFRKRTGPLSYHEQYFGPGTRLTVT.

This chain uses TRBV20-1 with TRBJ2-5; 8 bases are a match to TRBD2. Germline lookup yields CDR1 DFQATT and CDR2 SNEGSKA (reference sequence). The CDR3 has 13 residues. The V segment lost 6 bases and the J segment 5 bases; nucleotides outside the gene matches: 8. CDR3 sequence (DNA): TGCAGTGCCAGCAGCGGGAGAAGGGAGACCCAGTACTTC. This gives the protein CSASSGRRETQYF.

The rearrangement links TRBV6-5 to TRBJ2-7; maybe TRBD2 (6 bases). The CDR3 length is 15 residues. V was cut by 4 bases and J by 0 bases, with 13 bases left in between. CDR1 and CDR2 (germline): MNHEY, SVGAGI. The CDR3 DNA is TGTGCCAGCAGTTCGAACGGGAGACCCTCCTACGAGCAGTACTTC. This translates into CASSSNGRPSYEQYF.

This sequence joins TRBV20-1 and TRBJ2-5; 12 bases map to TRBD2. Germline V gene sequence: CDR1 DFQATT, CDR2 SNEGSKA (reference sequence). CDR3 length: 15 amino acids. Unmatched junction bases numbered 4, after V lost 5 bases and J lost 0 bases. CDR3: CSARTSGDHQETQYF. The CDR3 DNA sequence: TGCAGTGCTCGGACTAGCGGGGACCACCAAGAGACCCAGTACTTC.

The table lists this clonotype with a few counts. The chain employs TRBV12-3 or TRBV12-4 and TRBJ1-1, with D unresolved. This CDR3 region has 16 residues. V dropped 0 bases and J dropped 6 bases, with 17 bases sitting between them. CDR3 amino acids: CASSLAGRLAQPEAFF. The CDR3 DNA reads TGTGCCAGCAGTTTAGCCGGCAGGCTAGCGCAACCTGAAGCTTTCTTT.